Presented here are 21 T cell receptor beta chains from one specimen sequenced in a study of vaccination and CD4 T cells after COVID-19. As to treatment: approximately 9-day PBMC culture with coronavirus spike peptide pools or control peptides (ViraFEST assay). Oncomine TCR Beta short-read sequencing was applied to DNA from cultured CD4+ T cells. Each CDR3 protein gets one entry after TCRdb re-called the PCR reads with MiXCR. The sample contains 20,000 to 25,000 distinct CDR3 sequences, 40% to 50% of which appear only once. No cognate antigen is known for these TCRs. The source material was CD4+ T cells from blood, cultured in vitro. The source is a human donor who had recovered from COVID-19.

The chain couples TRBV7-3 to TRBJ2-6; no clear D gene. Trimming cost V 3 bases and J 4 bases, with 7 bases left between them. The CDR3 length is 14 residues. Germline V CDR1 and CDR2: SGHTA, FQGTGA. The CDR3 protein is CASSLGGGANVLTF. The CDR3 DNA follows: TGTGCCAGCAGCTTGGGTGGCGGGGCCAACGTCCTGACTTTC.

The V gene is TRBV5-8, the J gene TRBJ1-1, with D hard to call. This CDR3 is built from 15 residues. Germline V gives CDR1 SGHTS, CDR2 YDEGEE. The V gene lost 1 base and the J gene lost 0 bases, with 10 bases spanning the gap. The CDR3 coding sequence is TGTGCCAGCAGCTTGTACCCTACAGTGAACACTGAAGCTTTCTTT. It codes for CASSLYPTVNTEAFF.

This clonotype showed up just a few times. The chain links TRBV7-2 to TRBJ1-5, with D unclear. CDR3 length equals 15 residues. V was clipped by 5 bases and J by 9 bases, with 20 bases between them. In germline, CDR1 is SGHTA, CDR2 FQGNSA. The CDR3 DNA reads TGTGCCAGCAGCGAAGGACTGACACTTAGGTGGCCCCAGCATTTT. Translating gives CASSEGLTLRWPQHF. The full variable domain, completed using reference TRBV7-2 and TRBJ1-5, is GAGVSQSPSNKVTEKGKDVELRCDPISGHTALYWYRQSLGQGLEFLIYFQGNSAPDKSGLPSDRFSAERTGGSVSTLTIQRTQQEDSAVYLCASSEGLTLRWPQHFGDGTRLSIL.

The chain has TRBV30 and TRBJ1-2, with a tentative D call TRBD1 (5 bases). Germline values: CDR1 GTSNPN, CDR2 SVGIG (reference sequence). Trimming stripped 3 bases from V and 2 bases from J, with 13 bases between. The CDR3 is made up of 14 amino acids. The CDR3 region has the DNA TGTGCCTGGAGACAGCAGGGAATAAACTATGGCTACACCTTC. Encoded protein: CAWRQQGINYGYTF.

This clonotype was detected a few times. V is TRBV28 and J is TRBJ1-3; no definite D call. This CDR3 contains 16 residues. The V end was cut by 5 bases, the J end by 0 bases, with 14 bases between. Germline V gene sequence: CDR1 MDHEN, CDR2 SYDVKM. CDR3 nucleotide sequence: TGTGCCAGCAGTCCCGATCGAACCCCCTCTGGAAACACCATATATTTT. It encodes CASSPDRTPSGNTIYF.

This clonotype occurred a few times. The rearrangement links TRBV7-2 to TRBJ2-1; D is unresolved. Germline lookup yields CDR1 SGHTA and CDR2 FQGNSA. Trimming took off 1 base at V and 2 bases at J, with 9 bases between the two ends. CDR3 size: 15 residues. CDR3 protein: CASSLVTSTYNEQFF. CDR3 sequence (DNA): TGTGCCAGCAGCTTAGTGACTTCCACCTACAATGAGCAGTTCTTC.

This chain joins TRBV5-1 and TRBJ2-2; D possibly matches TRBD1 or TRBD2 (5 bases each). The CDR3 is made up of 15 amino acids. V lost 3 bases and J lost 0, with 9 bases in between. CDR1 SGHRS and CDR2 YFSETQ come from the germline V gene. CDR3 sequence reads: CASSWGSANTGELFF. CDR3 nucleotides: TGCGCCAGCAGCTGGGGGTCCGCGAACACCGGGGAGCTGTTTTTT.

The CDR3 DNA is TGTGCCACCAGTGATGGTGGACAGGGCTCTCAGCCCCAGCATTTT. It codes for CATSDGGQGSQPQHF. This chain uses TRBV24-1 with TRBJ1-5; TRBD1 agrees at 8 bases. J lost 6 bases, V lost 3 bases, and 6 bases had no gene match. The germline V gene encodes CDR1 KGHDR and CDR2 SFDVKD. This CDR3 is built from 15 residues.

The rearrangement uses TRBV29-1 and TRBJ1-1, with D possibly being TRBD1 (6 bases). CDR1 is SQVTM and CDR2 is ANQGSEA in the germline V gene. The CDR3 extends over 13 amino acids. The V and J ends lost 4 bases and 2 bases respectively, with 11 bases between them. The CDR3 coding sequence is TGCAGCGTTGGGCAGGGGATAAACACTGAAGCTTTCTTT. This gives the protein CSVGQGINTEAFF.

The count of this clonotype is one. The rearrangement links TRBV10-2 to TRBJ1-6, with TRBD1 matching 7 bases. The junction had 9 bases not matched to a gene; V was cut back by 2 bases and J by 8 bases. The CDR3 spans 16 residues. CDR1 is WSHSY, CDR2 SAAADI, per germline. The CDR3 bases are TGCGCCAGCAGTGAGGGAACAGGGGATATTGATTCACCCCTCCACTTT. Its protein is CASSEGTGDIDSPLHF.

The chain uses TRBV6-1 and TRBJ2-1, with TRBD2 matching over 8 bases. V lost 6 bases and J lost 6; bases outside the gene matches: 10. Germline V gene sequence: CDR1 MNHNS, CDR2 SASEGT. There are 15 residues in the CDR3. CDR3: CASRSTSGGSNEQFF. The CDR3 coding sequence is TGTGCCAGCAGATCTACTAGCGGCGGATCCAATGAGCAGTTCTTC.

This clonotype was seen only once. The chain is built from TRBV28 and TRBJ2-2, with D perhaps TRBD2 (6 bases). Trimming cost V 6 bases and J 7 bases, with 12 bases left between them. CDR3 size: 13 residues. CDR1 is MDHEN, CDR2 SYDVKM, per germline. CDR3 bases: TGTGCCAGCAGCCTGACTAGGATCGGGGAGCTGTTTTTT. Translation: CASSLTRIGELFF.

A few counts support this clonotype. J is TRBJ1-1 and V is TRBV6-2 or TRBV6-3; 8 positions match TRBD1. The CDR3 has 14 residues. Germline trimming cut 6 bases from V and 2 bases from J; bases unmatched to any gene: 5. The germline CDR1 and CDR2 sequences are MNHEY and SVGEGT. The CDR3 sequence is CASSLGQVNTEAFF. The CDR3 DNA reads as TGTGCCAGCAGCCTGGGACAGGTAAACACTGAAGCTTTCTTT.

This chain connects TRBV5-1 to TRBJ1-2; D ambiguous. The germline V and J ends were trimmed by 0 bases and 5 bases, with 8 bases remaining between them. There are 13 residues in the CDR3. Germline V lookup: CDR1 SGHRS, CDR2 YFSETQ. CDR3 nucleotides: TGCGCCAGCAGCTTGGGGGAGCGTTATGGCTACACCTTC. Protein product: CASSLGERYGYTF.

The chain combines TRBV6-5 with TRBJ2-1, with a tentative D call TRBD1 (5 bases). The germline V and J ends were trimmed by 0 bases and 5 bases, with 11 bases remaining between them. CDR3 length: 15 amino acids. In germline, CDR1 is MNHEY, CDR2 SVGAGI. CDR3 protein: CASSYSYRGDNEQFF. The CDR3 region has the DNA TGTGCCAGCAGTTACTCGTATAGGGGCGACAATGAGCAGTTCTTC.

J is TRBJ1-5 and V is TRBV28, with TRBD1 as a possible D gene (5 bases). The CDR3 length is 14 residues. The germline V and J ends were trimmed by 6 bases and 9 bases, with 18 bases remaining between them. Germline CDR1 reads MDHEN; CDR2 reads SYDVKM. CDR3 nucleotides: TGTGCCAGCAGATCACACGGGACCACTATGCCCCAGCATTTT. Amino acids: CASRSHGTTMPQHF.

V and J are TRBV10-1 and TRBJ2-7; D ambiguous. Germline values: CDR1 WNHNN, CDR2 SYGVQD (reference sequence). V was trimmed by 9 bases and J by 2 bases, leaving 14 bases between them. This CDR3 spans 13 amino acids. For the CDR3, the DNA is TGCGCCAGTCCTTATTTGGTAGCCTACGAGCAGTACTTC. The encoded protein is CASPYLVAYEQYF.

The chain combines TRBV30 with TRBJ1-2; the D is unclear. This CDR3 comprises 14 residues. Looked up from germline, CDR1 is GTSNPN and CDR2 is SVGIG (reference sequence). V dropped 2 bases and J dropped 3 bases, with 13 bases sitting between them. CDR3: CAWSLREVYYGYTF. The CDR3 DNA reads as TGTGCCTGGAGTCTAAGGGAGGTATACTATGGCTACACCTTC.

The genes are TRBV20-1 and TRBJ1-5; 8 bases fit TRBD1. V was pared by 5 bases and J by 4 bases, with 10 bases of the junction left unmatched. The CDR3 totals 15 residues. Germline CDR1 reads DFQATT; CDR2 reads SNEGSKA (reference sequence). CDR3 nucleotide sequence: TGCAGTGCTCGCAGGGGGCTCCGGGGTAATCAGCCCCAGCATTTT. Translation gives CSARRGLRGNQPQHF.

This clonotype appeared once. The chain links TRBV20-1 to TRBJ2-7, with TRBD2 matching 7 bases. The V and J ends lost 5 bases and 0 bases, in that order; junction bases with no gene match: 1. CDR3 size: 12 residues. Germline CDR1 reads DFQATT; CDR2 reads SNEGSKA (reference sequence). CDR3 region: CSAERDSYEQYF. In DNA form, the CDR3 reads TGCAGTGCTGAGCGGGACTCCTACGAGCAGTACTTC.

The genes are TRBV7-2 and TRBJ2-2; tentative D call: TRBD2 (6 bases). CDR1 is SGHTA and CDR2 is FQGNSA in the germline V gene. The CDR3 spans 14 residues. V lost 3 bases and J lost 5, with 10 bases in between. In DNA form, the CDR3 reads TGTGCCAGCAGCTTGACCCTAGCGACCGGGGAGCTGTTTTTT. Protein: CASSLTLATGELFF.